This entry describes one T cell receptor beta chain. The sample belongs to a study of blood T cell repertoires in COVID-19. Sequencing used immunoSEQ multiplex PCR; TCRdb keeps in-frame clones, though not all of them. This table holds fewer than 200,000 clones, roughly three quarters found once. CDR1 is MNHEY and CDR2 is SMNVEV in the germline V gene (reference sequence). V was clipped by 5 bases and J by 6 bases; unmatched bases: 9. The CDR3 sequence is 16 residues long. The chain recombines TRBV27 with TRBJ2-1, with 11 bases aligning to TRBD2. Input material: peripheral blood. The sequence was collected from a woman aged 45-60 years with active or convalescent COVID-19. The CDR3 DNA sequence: TGTGCCAGCAGTCGACCCGGACTAGCGGGTGTCAATGAGCAGTTCTTC. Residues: CASSRPGLAGVNEQFF.